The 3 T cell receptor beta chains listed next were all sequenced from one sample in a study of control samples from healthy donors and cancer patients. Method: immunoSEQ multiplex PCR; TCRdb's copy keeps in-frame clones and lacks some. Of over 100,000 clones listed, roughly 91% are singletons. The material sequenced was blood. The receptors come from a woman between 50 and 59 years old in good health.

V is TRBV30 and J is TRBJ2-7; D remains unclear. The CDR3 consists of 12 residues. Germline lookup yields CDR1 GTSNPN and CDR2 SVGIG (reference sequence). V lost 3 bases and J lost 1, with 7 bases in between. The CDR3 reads CAWRSLSYEQYF. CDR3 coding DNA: TGTGCCTGGAGGTCCCTTTCCTACGAGCAGTACTTC. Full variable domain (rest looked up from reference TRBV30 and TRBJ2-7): SQTIHQWPATLVQPVGSPLSLECTVEGTSNPNLYWYRQAAGRGLQLLFYSVGIGQISSEVPQNLSASRPQDRQFILSSKKLLLSDSGFYLCAWRSLSYEQYFGPGTRLTVT.

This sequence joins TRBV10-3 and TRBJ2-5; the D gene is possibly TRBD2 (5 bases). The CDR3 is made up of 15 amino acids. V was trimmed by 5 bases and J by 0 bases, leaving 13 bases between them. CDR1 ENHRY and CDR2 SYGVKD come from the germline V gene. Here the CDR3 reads CAISPGKEYQETQYF. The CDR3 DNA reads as TGTGCCATCAGTCCCGGGAAAGAATACCAAGAGACCCAGTACTTC.

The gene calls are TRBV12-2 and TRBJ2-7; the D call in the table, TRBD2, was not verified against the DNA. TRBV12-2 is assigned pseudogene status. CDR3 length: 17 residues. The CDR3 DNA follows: TGTGCAAGTCGCTTAGGCTTAGCGGGGGGAAACTTTTACGAGCAGTACGTC. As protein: CASRLGLAGGNFYEQYV.